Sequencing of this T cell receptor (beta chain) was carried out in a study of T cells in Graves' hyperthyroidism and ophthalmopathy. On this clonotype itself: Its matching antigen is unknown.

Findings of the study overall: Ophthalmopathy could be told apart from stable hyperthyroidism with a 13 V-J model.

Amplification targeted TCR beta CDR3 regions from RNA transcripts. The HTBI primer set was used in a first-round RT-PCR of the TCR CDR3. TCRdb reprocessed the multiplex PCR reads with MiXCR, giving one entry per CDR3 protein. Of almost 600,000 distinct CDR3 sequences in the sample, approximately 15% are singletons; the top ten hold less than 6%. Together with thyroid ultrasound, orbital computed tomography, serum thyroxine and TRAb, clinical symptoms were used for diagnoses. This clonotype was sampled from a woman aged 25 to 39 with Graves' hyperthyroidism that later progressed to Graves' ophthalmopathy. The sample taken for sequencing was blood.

The DNA for the CDR3 is TGTGCCAGCAAACAGGGTAATTCACCCCTCCACTTT. Protein sequence: CASKQGNSPLHF. The chain is built from TRBV12-3 or TRBV12-4 and TRBJ1-6; a possible D gene is TRBD1 (6 bases). Trimming shortened V by 7 bases and J by 6 bases, and 7 bases separated the two germline ends. The CDR3 consists of 12 residues.